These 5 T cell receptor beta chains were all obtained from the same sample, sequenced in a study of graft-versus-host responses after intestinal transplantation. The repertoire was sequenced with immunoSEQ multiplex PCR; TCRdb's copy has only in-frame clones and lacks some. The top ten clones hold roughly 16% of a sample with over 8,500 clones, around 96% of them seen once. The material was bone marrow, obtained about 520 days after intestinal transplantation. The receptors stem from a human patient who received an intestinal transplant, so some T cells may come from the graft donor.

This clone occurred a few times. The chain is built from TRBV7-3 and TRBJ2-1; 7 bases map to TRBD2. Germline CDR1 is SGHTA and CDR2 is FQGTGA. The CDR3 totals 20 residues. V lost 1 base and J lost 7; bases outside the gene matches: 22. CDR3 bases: TGTGCCAGCAGCTTAAACCCATGGGGAGGGACTCCCCACAGACCGAATGAGCAGTTCTTC. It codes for CASSLNPWGGTPHRPNEQFF. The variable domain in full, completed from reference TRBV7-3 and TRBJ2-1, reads GAGVSQTPSNKVTEKGKYVELRCDPISGHTALYWYRQSLGQGPEFLIYFQGTGAADDSGLPNDRFFAVRPEGSVSTLKIQRTERGDSAVYLCASSLNPWGGTPHRPNEQFFGPGTRLTVL.

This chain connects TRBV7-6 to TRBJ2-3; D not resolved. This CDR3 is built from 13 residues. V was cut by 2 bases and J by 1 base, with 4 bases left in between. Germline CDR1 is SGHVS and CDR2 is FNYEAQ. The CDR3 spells CASSLSGTDTQYF. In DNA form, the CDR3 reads TGTGCCAGCAGCTTAAGTGGCACAGATACGCAGTATTTT.

The CDR3 DNA sequence: TGTGCCAGCAGCCGCGGCATCGGGAATTCACCCCTCCACTTT. It yields the protein CASSRGIGNSPLHF. This rearrangement joins TRBV28 to TRBJ1-6; D uncertain. CDR1 and CDR2 (germline): MDHEN, SYDVKM. V was trimmed by 6 bases and J by 7 bases, leaving 13 bases between them. The CDR3 runs to 14 residues.

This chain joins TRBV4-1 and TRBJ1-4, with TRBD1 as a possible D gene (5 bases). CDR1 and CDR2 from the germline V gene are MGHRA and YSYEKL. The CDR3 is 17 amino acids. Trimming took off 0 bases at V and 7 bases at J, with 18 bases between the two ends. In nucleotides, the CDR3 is TGCGCCAGCAGCCAAGAGGGCGTTATAGGGGTCTTTGAAAAACTGTTTTTT. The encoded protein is CASSQEGVIGVFEKLFF.

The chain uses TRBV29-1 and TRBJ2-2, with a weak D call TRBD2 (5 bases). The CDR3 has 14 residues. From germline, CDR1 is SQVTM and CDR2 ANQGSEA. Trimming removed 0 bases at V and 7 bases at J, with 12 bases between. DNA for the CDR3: TGCAGCGTTGAAGATCACGGGGTAGGCGGGGAGCTGTTTTTT. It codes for CSVEDHGVGGELFF.